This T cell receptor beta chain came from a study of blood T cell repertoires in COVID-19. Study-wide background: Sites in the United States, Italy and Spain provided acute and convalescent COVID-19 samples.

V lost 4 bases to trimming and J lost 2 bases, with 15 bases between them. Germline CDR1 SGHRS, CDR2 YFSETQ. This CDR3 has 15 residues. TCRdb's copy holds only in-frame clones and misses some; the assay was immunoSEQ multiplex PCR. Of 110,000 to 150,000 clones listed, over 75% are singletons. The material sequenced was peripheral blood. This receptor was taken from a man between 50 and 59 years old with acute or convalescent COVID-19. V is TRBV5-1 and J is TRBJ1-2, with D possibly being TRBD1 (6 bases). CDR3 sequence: CASSPRGGRNYGYTF. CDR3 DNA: TGCGCCAGCAGCCCCCGGGGGGGCCGGAACTATGGCTACACCTTC.